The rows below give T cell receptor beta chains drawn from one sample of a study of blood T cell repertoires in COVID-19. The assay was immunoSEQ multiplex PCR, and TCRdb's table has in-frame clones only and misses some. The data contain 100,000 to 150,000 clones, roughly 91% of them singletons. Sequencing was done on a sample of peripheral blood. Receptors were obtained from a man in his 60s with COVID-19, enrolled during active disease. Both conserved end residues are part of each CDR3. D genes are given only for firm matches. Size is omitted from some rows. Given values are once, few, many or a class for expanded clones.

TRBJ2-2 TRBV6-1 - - TGTGCCAGCAGTGACACGGGGTACACCGGGGAGCTGTTTTTT CASSDTGYTGELFF
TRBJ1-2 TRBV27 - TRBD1 TGTGCCAGCAGTCCCCAAAGGACAGGGGCCTATGGCTACACCTTC CASSPQRTGAYGYTF
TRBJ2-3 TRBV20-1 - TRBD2 TGCAGTGCTAGTAGCCTAGCGGGGGGTACAGATACGCAGTATTTT CSASSLAGGTDTQYF
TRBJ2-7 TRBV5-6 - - TGTGCCAGCAGCTTCCGGGGAGTCGCACCCTACGAGCAGTACTTC CASSFRGVAPYEQYF
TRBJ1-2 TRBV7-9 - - TGTGCCAGCAGAGTCGGGGACTATGGCTACACCTTC CASRVGDYGYTF
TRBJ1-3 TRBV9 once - TGTGCCAGCAGCGTCTTACAGGGAAGATCTGGAAACACCATATATTTT CASSVLQGRSGNTIYF
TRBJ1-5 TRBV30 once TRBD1 TGTGCCTGGAGTCCTCCGGGACAGCCCAATCAGCCCCAGCATTTT CAWSPPGQPNQPQHF
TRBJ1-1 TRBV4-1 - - TGCGCCAGCAGCCAAGTCACCCCCGGTGGGAACACTGAAGCTTTCTTT CASSQVTPGGNTEAFF
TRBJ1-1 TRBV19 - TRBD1 TGTGCCAGTAGACAGGGACAGTTGAACACTGAAGCTTTCTTT CASRQGQLNTEAFF
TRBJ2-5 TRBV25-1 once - TGTGCCAGCAGTGAATCTCGGCTGGGGCTATTCCAAGAGACCCAGTACTTC CASSESRLGLFQETQYF
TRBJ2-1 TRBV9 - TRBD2 TGTGCCAGCAGCTCGAGGACTAGAGACAATGAGCAGTTCTTC CASSSRTRDNEQFF
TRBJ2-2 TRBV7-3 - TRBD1 TGTGCCAGCAGCTTATCCCCAAAACAGGGGGCCGGGGAGCTGTTTTTT CASSLSPKQGAGELFF
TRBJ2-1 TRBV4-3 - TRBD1 TGCGCCAGCAGCCAGGGTCCGGGACAGGGGTTCAATGAGCAGTTCTTC CASSQGPGQGFNEQFF
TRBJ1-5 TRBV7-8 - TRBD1 TGTGCCAGCAGCCGGACAGGGGGAGGCAATCAGCCCCAGCATTTT CASSRTGGGNQPQHF
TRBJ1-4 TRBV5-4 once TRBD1 TGTGCCAGCAGCTACAACAGGGGAAATAATGAAAAACTGTTTTTT CASSYNRGNNEKLFF
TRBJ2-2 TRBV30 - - TGTGCCTGGAGTGACACGAACACCGGGGAGCTGTTTTTT CAWSDTNTGELFF
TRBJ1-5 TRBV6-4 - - TGTGCCAGCAGTGACTCCGCCCTTAAAGGACACGACAATCAGCCCCAGCATTTT CASSDSALKGHDNQPQHF
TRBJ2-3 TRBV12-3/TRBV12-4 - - TGTGCCAGCAGTTTAGGAACTACCTGGTATTTT CASSLGTTWYF
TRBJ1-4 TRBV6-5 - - TGTGCCAGCAGTTACTCCGGACAGTATAATGAAAAACTGTTTTTT CASSYSGQYNEKLFF
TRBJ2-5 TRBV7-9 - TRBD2 TGTGCCAGCAGCTCCGGGCGCGGGGGGCACCAAGAGACCCAGTACTTC CASSSGRGGHQETQYF
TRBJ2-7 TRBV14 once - TGTGCCAGCAGCCAAGGAGGGCCGGGTGTGGACGAGCAGTACTTC CASSQGGPGVDEQYF
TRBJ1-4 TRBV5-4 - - TGTGCCAGCAGCTCCAGGGACAAAGAAAAACTGTTTTTT CASSSRDKEKLFF
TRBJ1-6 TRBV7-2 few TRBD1 TGTGCCAGCAGCTTAGGTAAAGGGGGCAATTCACCCCTCCACTTT CASSLGKGGNSPLHF
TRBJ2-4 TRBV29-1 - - TGCAGCGTTGCAGGGGGACTAGCCAAAAACATTCAGTACTTC CSVAGGLAKNIQYF
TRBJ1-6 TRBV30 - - TGTGCCTGGAGAGGCAGAGGGAGTCCCCTCCACTTT CAWRGRGSPLHF
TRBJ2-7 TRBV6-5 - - TGTGCCAGCAGTTACCGGGACACGAGCTACGAGCAGTACTTC CASSYRDTSYEQYF
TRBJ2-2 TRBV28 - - TGTGCCAGCAGCCCTTATCCCCTCACCGGGGAGCTGTTTTTT CASSPYPLTGELFF
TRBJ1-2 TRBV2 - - TGTGCCAGCAGGAAGTCAGGTTTACAGCCTGGCTACACCTTC CASRKSGLQPGYTF
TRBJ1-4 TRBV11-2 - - TGTGCCAGCAGCCCCAGATTTGCAACTAATGAAAAACTGTTTTTT CASSPRFATNEKLFF
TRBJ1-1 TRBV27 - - TGTGCCAGCAGTAGCTGGCGGGGGGGAACTGAAGCTTTCTTT CASSSWRGGTEAFF
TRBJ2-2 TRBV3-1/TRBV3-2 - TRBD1 TGTGCCAGCAGCCAATCGGACAGGGGTACCCCCGGGGAGCTGTTTTTT CASSQSDRGTPGELFF
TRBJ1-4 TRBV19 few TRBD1 TGTGCCAGTAGTCAGGACAGGGACCGCGAAAAACTGTTTTTT CASSQDRDREKLFF
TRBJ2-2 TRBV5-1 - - TGCGCCAGCAGCCGCGGGACAGAGACCACATACACCGGGGAGCTGTTTTTT CASSRGTETTYTGELFF
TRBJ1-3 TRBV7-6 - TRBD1 TGTGCCAGCAGCAGGGACAGGATCTCTGGAAACACCATATATTTT CASSRDRISGNTIYF